The rows below give T cell receptor beta chains drawn from one sample of a study of Graves' ophthalmopathy and Graves' hyperthyroidism. TCRdb passed the multiplex PCR reads through MiXCR, listing each CDR3 protein once. This table has some 1.1 million distinct CDR3 sequences, 36% appearing once. The source material was peripheral blood or thyroid tissue (not recorded which). The source of these receptors is an adult man with Graves' hyperthyroidism. The conserved cysteine and the conserved F or W are not part of the CDR3 here. Clone size is given for some rows only: seen once, a few or many times, or a class if the clone is expanded.

clone_size cdr3_length v_call cdr3_aa
few 12 TRBV4-3 ASSQALFQETQY
. 13 TRBV10-3 AISESTLAGSLGT
. 13 TRBV7-9 ASSRKGIRIYEQY
many 9 TRBV7-9 ASALRDGYT
. 9 TRBV29-1 SVQLGNTIY
. 13 TRBV13 ASSFWAGVLHEQY
. 12 TRBV3-2 ASSQGIPSGEQY
few 14 TRBV14 ASSQEQGRESYEQY
few 12 TRBV3-1 ASSHRASSYEQY
. 13 TRBV4-1 ASSQDRNIAYEQY
. 15 TRBV9 ASSVARLAGSAGELF
. 13 TRBV12-3/TRBV12-4 ASSLAPGGTHEQY
many 12 TRBV10-3 ASKIQGRNSPLH
. 17 TRBV7-9 ASSLRLGRGKYSRSPPQ
few 13 TRBV7-2 ASSQDGVEQETQY
many 15 TRBV5-4 ASSRDRSDANTGELF
many 16 TRBV10-1 ASSESRTGDGMNTEAF
many 15 TRBV10-3 AISATSGQGMDQPQH
few 12 TRBV2 ASSLGTGTETQY
few 13 TRBV20-1 SAREPGQDYSPLH
many 11 TRBV11-1 ASGALDSYEQY
many 11 TRBV20-1 SAKDSANYGYT
many 13 TRBV7-2 ASRNTAVDPNVLT
. 12 TRBV10-3 AINPGTGRSPLH
many 15 TRBV14 ASSAGTRRRSGNTIY
many 12 TRBV12-3/TRBV12-4 ASSEDRANYGYT
. 13 TRBV7-3 ASSPSGTAQETQY
many 12 TRBV7-3 ASSLLARSETQY
many 18 TRBV11-2 ASSLTGVAGGSRYQETQY
. 12 TRBV2 ASSDQGAGQPQH
few 13 TRBV7-9 ASSPAGIRGETQY